This T cell receptor beta chain was recovered during a study of tumor T cells in aggressive B-cell lymphoma. This CDR3 has 18 residues. Germline assignment: CDR1 MDHEN and CDR2 SYDVKM. The V segment lost 3 bases and the J segment 9 bases; nucleotides outside the gene matches: 17. This clone is a singleton in its sample. Profiling relied on immunoSEQ multiplex PCR, and the TCRdb table lists in-frame clones only, not all of them. The sample shows 2,000 to 2,500 clones, 70% to 90% of them seen only once. This receptor was identified in an adult with diffuse large B cell lymphoma. The sample comprised tumor tissue. This chain links TRBV28 with TRBJ2-1, with 10 nucleotides matching TRBD2. The CDR3 loop is CASSFSGVGLAGASEQFF. CDR3 bases: TGTGCCAGCAGTTTCTCGGGAGTAGGGCTAGCGGGAGCGAGTGAGCAGTTCTTC.